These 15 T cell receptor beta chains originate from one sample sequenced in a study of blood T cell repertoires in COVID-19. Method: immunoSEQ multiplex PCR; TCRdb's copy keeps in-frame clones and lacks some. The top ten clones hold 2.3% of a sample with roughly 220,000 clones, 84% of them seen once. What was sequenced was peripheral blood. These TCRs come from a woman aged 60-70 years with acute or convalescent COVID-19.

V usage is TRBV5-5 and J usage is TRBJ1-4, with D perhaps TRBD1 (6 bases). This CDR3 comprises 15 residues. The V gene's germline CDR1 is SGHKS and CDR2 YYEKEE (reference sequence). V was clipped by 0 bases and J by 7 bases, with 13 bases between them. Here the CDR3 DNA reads TGTGCCAGCAGCTTGGTCGTAGGGGGTGGTGAAAAACTGTTTTTT. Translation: CASSLVVGGGEKLFF.

The DNA for the CDR3 is TGTGCCAGCAGACTGGGAGTCCTTGGAAACACCATATATTTT. Amino acids: CASRLGVLGNTIYF. The chain uses TRBV11-1 and TRBJ1-3, with no clear D. The CDR3 is made up of 14 amino acids. The V gene's germline CDR1 is SGHAT and CDR2 FQDESV (reference sequence). V lost 6 bases to trimming and J lost 3 bases, with 12 bases between them.

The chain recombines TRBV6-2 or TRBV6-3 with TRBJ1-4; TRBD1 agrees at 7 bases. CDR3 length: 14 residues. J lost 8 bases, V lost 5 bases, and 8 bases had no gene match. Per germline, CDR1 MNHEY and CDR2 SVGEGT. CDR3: CASSLWGTEEKLFF. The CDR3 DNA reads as TGTGCCAGCAGTCTATGGGGGACAGAAGAAAAACTGTTTTTT.

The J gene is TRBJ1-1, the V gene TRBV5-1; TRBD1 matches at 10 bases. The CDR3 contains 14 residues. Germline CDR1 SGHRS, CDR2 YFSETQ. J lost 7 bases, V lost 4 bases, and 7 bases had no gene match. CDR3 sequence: CASSLDRGPGEAFF. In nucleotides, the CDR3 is TGCGCCAGCAGCCTCGACAGGGGGCCGGGTGAAGCTTTCTTT.

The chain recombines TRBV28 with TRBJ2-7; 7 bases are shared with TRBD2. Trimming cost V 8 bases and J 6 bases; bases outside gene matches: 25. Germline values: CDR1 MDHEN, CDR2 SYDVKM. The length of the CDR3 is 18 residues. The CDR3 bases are TGTGCCAGCCTCCCGACAAGGGGAACAGGTGGGAGGGAATCCGAGCAGTACTTC. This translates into CASLPTRGTGGRESEQYF. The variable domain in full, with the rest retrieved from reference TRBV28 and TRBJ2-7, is DVKVTQSSRYLVKRTGEKVFLECVQDMDHENMFWYRQDPGLGLRLIYFSYDVKMKEKGDIPEGYSVSREKKERFSLILESASTNQTSMYLCASLPTRGTGGRESEQYFGPGTRLTVT.

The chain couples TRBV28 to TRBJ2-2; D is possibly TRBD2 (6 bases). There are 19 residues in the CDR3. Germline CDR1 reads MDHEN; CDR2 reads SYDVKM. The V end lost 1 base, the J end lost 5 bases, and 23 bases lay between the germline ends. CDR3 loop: CASSLSHPGTRGGTGELFF. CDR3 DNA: TGTGCCAGCAGTTTATCTCATCCCGGGACGCGAGGAGGGACCGGGGAGCTGTTTTTT. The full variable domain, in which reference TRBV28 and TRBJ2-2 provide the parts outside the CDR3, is DVKVTQSSRYLVKRTGEKVFLECVQDMDHENMFWYRQDPGLGLRLIYFSYDVKMKEKGDIPEGYSVSREKKERFSLILESASTNQTSMYLCASSLSHPGTRGGTGELFFGEGSRLTVL.

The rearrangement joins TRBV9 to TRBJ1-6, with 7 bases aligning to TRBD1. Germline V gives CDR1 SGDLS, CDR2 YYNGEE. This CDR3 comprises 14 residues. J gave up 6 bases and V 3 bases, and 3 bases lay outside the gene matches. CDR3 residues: CASSGTGRNSPLHF. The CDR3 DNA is TGTGCCAGCAGCGGGACAGGTCGTAATTCACCCCTCCACTTT.

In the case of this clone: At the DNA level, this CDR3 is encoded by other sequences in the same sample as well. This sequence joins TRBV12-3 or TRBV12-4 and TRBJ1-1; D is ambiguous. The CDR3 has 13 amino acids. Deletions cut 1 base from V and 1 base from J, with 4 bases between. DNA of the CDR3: TGTGCCAGCAGTTTAGTCAGGAACACTGAAGCTTTCTTT. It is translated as CASSLVRNTEAFF.

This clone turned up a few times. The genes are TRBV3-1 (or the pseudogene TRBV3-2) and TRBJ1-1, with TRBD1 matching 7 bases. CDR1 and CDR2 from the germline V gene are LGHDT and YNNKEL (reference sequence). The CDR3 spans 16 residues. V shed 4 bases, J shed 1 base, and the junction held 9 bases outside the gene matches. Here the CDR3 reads CASSLVSGQTNTEAFF. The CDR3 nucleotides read TGTGCCAGCAGCCTTGTCTCGGGACAGACGAACACTGAAGCTTTCTTT.

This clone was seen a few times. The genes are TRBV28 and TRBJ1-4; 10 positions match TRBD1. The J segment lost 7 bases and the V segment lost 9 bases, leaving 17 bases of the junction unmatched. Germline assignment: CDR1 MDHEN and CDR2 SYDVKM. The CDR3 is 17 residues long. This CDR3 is CASCAKLGGQGCEKLFF. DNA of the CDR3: TGTGCCAGTTGCGCCAAATTAGGGGGACAGGGGTGTGAAAAACTGTTTTTT.

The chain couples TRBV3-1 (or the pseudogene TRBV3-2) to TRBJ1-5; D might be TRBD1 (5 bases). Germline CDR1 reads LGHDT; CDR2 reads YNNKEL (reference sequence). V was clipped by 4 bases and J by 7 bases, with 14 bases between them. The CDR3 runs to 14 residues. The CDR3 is CASSRGETQQPQHF. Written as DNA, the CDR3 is TGTGCCAGCAGCCGGGGGGAGACACAACAGCCCCAGCATTTT.

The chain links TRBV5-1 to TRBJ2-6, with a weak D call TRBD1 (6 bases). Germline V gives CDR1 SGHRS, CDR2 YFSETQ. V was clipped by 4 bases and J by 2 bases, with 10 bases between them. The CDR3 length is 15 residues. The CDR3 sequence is CASSIQGTGANVLTF. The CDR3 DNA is TGCGCCAGCAGCATACAGGGAACTGGGGCCAACGTCCTGACTTTC.

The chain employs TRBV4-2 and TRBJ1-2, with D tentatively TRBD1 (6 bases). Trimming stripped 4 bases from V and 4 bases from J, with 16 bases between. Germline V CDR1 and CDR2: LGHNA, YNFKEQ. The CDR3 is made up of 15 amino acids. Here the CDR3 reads CASSPAGQLLYGYTF. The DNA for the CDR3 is TGTGCCAGCAGCCCAGCAGGACAGTTGCTCTATGGCTACACCTTC.

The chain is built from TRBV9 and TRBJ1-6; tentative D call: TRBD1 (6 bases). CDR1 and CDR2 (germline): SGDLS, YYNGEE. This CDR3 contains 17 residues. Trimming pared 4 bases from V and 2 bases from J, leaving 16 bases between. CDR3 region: CASSPEGQPTYNSPLHF. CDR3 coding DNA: TGTGCCAGCAGCCCCGAAGGACAGCCGACCTATAATTCACCCCTCCACTTT.

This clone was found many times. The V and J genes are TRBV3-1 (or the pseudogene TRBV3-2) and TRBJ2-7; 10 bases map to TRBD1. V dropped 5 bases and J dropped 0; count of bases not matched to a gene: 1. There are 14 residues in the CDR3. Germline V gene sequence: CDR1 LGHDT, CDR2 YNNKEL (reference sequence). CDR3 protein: CASSWTGGSYEQYF. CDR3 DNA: TGTGCCAGCAGCTGGACAGGGGGCTCCTACGAGCAGTACTTC.